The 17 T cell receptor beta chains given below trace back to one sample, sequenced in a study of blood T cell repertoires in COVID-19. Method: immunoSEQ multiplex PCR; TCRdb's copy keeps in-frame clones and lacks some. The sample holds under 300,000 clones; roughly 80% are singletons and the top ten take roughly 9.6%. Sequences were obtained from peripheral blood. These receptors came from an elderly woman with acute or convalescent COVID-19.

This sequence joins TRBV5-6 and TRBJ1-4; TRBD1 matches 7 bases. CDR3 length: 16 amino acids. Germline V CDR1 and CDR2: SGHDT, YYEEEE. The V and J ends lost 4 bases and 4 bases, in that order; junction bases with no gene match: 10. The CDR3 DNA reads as TGTGCCAGCAGCCGGGAGAGGGACAGTCATAATGAAAAACTGTTTTTT. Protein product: CASSRERDSHNEKLFF.

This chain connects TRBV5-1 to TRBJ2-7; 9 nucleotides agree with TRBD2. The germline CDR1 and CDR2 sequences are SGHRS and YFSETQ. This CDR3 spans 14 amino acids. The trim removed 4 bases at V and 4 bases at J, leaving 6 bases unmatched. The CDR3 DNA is TGCGCCAGCAGCCTACGACTAGCGGTTTACGAGCAGTACTTC. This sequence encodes CASSLRLAVYEQYF.

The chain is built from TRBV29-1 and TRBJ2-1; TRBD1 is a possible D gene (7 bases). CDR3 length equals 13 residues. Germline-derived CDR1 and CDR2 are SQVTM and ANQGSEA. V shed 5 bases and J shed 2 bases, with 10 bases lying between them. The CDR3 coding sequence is TGCAGCGTTAGGAGGGGGCCCTACAATGAGCAGTTCTTC. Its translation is CSVRRGPYNEQFF.

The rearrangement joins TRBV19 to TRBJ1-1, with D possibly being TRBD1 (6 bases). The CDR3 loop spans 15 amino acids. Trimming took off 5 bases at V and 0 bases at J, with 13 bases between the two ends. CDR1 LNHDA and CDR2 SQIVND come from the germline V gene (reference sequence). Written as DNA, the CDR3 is TGTGCCAGTAGTGCGTCCGGGACAATGAACACTGAAGCTTTCTTT. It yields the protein CASSASGTMNTEAFF.

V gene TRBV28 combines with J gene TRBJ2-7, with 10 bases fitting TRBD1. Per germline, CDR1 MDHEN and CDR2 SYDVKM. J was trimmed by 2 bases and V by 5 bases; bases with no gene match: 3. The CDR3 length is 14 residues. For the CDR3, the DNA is TGTGCCAGCAGTATGACAGGGGGCCCCTACGAGCAGTACTTC. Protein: CASSMTGGPYEQYF.

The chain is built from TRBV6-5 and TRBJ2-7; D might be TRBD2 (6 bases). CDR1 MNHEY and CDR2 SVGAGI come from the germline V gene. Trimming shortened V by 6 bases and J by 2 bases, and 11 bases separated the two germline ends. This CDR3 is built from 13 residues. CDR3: CASSQGGAYEQYF. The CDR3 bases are TGTGCCAGCAGCCAAGGCGGGGCCTACGAGCAGTACTTC.

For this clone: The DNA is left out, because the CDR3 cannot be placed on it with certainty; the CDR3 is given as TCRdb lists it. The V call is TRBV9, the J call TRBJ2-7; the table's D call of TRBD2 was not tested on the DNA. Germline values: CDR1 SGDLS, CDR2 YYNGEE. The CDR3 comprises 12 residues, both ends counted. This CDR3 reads CASSVGGGSPPF.

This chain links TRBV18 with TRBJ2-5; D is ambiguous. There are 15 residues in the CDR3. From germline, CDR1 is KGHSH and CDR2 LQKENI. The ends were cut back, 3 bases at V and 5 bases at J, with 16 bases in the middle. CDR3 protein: CASSPLPVALETQYF. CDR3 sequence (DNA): TGTGCCAGCTCACCCCTTCCGGTAGCTCTCGAGACCCAGTACTTC.

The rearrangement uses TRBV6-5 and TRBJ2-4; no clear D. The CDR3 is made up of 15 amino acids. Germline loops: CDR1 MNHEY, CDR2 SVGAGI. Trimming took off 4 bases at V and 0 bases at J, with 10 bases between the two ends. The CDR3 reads CASSSAGLAKNIQYF. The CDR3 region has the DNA TGTGCCAGCAGTTCCGCCGGTTTAGCCAAAAACATTCAGTACTTC.

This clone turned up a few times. As DNA, the CDR3 is TGTGCCAGCAGCTTGTTACAGGGGGGCCCCTACGAGCAGTACTTC. The encoded protein is CASSLLQGGPYEQYF. The rearrangement joins TRBV5-6 to TRBJ2-7; 8 bases align to TRBD1. Trimming cost V 1 base and J 2 bases; bases outside gene matches: 5. The CDR3 has 15 residues. Germline CDR1 SGHDT, CDR2 YYEEEE.

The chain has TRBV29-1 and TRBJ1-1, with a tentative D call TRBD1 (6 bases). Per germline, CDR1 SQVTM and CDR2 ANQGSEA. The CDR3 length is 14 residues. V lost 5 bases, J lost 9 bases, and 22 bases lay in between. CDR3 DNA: TGCAGCGTTCGCCCCGGGACACCCTTAGCCCAAGCTTTCTTT. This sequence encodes CSVRPGTPLAQAFF.

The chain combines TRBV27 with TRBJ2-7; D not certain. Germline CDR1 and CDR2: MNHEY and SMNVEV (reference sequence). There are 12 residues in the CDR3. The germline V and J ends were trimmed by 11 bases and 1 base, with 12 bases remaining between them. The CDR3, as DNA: TGTGCCGTCGTTTCCGGTTCCTACGAGCAGTACTTC. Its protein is CAVVSGSYEQYF.

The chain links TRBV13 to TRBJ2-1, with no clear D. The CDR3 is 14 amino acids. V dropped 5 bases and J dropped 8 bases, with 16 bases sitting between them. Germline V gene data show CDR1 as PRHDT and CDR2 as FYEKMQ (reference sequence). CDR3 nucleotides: TGTGCCAGCAGCCCCCAAACCCAGATTCATGAGCAGTTCTTC. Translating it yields CASSPQTQIHEQFF.

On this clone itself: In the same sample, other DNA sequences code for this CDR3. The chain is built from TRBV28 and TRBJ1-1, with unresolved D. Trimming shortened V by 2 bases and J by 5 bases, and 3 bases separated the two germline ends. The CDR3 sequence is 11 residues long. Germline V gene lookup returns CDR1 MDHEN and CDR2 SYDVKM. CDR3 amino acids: CASSLQTEAFF. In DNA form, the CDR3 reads TGTGCCAGCAGTTTACAGACTGAAGCTTTCTTT.

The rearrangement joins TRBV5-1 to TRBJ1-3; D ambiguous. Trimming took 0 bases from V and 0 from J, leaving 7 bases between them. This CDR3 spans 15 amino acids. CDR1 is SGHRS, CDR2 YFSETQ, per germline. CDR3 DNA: TGCGCCAGCAGCTTGGCCCCGGTCTCTGGAAACACCATATATTTT. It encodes CASSLAPVSGNTIYF.

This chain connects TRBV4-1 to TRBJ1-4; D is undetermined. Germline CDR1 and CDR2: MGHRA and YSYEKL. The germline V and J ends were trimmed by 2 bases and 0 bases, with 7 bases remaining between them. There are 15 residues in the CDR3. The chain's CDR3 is CASSQPGTTNEKLFF. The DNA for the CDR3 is TGCGCCAGCAGCCAACCCGGGACAACTAATGAAAAACTGTTTTTT.

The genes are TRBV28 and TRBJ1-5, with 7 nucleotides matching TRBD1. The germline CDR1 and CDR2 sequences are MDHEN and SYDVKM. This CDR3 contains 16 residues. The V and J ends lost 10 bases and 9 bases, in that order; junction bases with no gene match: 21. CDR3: CATDRGTAALVWPQHF. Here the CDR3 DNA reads TGTGCCACCGACCGTGGGACAGCCGCCCTTGTCTGGCCCCAGCATTTT.